The T cell receptor beta chain described here comes from a study of T cells in Graves' hyperthyroidism and ophthalmopathy. Study context: Before treatment of any kind, peripheral blood was taken at initial diagnosis. Study results and caveats: Most thyroid clonotypes that were expanded above 0.001 also turned up in blood. By a 13 V-J model, ophthalmopathy was set apart from stable hyperthyroidism.

This CDR3 spans 12 amino acids. The germline V gene encodes CDR1 SGHRS and CDR2 YFSETQ. Amplification yielded TCR beta CDR3 regions, with RNA transcripts as the source. When the TCR CDR3 underwent first-round RT-PCR, the HTBI primer set was used. A single record per CDR3 protein comes from TCRdb applying MiXCR to the multiplex PCR reads. The top ten hold less than 20% of the sample, which has over 450,000 distinct CDR3 sequences, 13% to 15% seen once. A remark on this clonotype: The antigen is not known.

The V and J genes are TRBV5-1 and TRBJ2-7; possibly TRBD1 or TRBD2 for D (5 bases each). The receptor was derived from a woman aged 18-29 years with Graves' hyperthyroidism. The specimen was blood. Here the CDR3 reads CASSYSGGEQYV. The CDR3 coding sequence is TGTGCCAGCAGTTACTCTGGGGGTGAGCAGTACGTC.